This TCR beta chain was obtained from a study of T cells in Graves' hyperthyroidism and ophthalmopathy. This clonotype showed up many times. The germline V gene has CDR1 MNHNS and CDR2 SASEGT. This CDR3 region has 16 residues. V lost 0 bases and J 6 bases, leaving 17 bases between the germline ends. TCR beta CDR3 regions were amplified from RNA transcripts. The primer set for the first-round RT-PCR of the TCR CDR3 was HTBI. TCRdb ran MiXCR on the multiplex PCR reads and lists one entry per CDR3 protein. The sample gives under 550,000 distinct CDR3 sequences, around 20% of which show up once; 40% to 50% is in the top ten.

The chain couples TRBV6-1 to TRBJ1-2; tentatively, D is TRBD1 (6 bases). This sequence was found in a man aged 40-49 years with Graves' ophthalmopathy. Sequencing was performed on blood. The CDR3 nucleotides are TGTGCCAGCAGTGAAGCTCCCGGAGGGGGGATACATGGCTACACCTTC. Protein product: CASSEAPGGGIHGYTF.